The 21 T cell receptor beta chains presented below share a single source sample, sequenced in a study of shared clonotypes between healthy human individuals. Data came from immunoSEQ multiplex PCR; TCRdb stores just in-frame clones and leaves some out. The sample includes fewer than 1 million clones, approximately 97% seen only once; the top ten take less than 0.3%. Only CD45RO-negative cells positively selected for CCR7 counted as naive CD8 cells, so terminally differentiated effector memory CD45RA+ cells were excluded. The sample consisted of naive CD8+ T cells sorted from blood. These receptors all come from a man younger than 40 in good health.

The gene calls are TRBV20-1 and TRBJ2-2; tentative D call: TRBD2 (6 bases). Trimming removed 6 bases from V and 7 bases from J, with 9 bases in between. This CDR3 comprises 11 residues. Per the germline V gene, CDR1 is DFQATT and CDR2 is SNEGSKA (reference sequence). In DNA form, the CDR3 reads TGCAGTGCCAAGGGAGGCGGGGAGCTGTTTTTT. Amino acids: CSAKGGGELFF.

Of note for this clone: This same CDR3 is encoded by further DNA sequences in the sample. The gene calls are TRBV27 and TRBJ2-4; D is uncertain. The CDR3 has 14 residues. Trimming removed 2 bases from V and 1 base from J, with 6 bases in between. Germline-derived CDR1 and CDR2 are MNHEY and SMNVEV (reference sequence). This CDR3 is CASSLSRAKNIQYF. The CDR3 DNA sequence: TGTGCCAGCAGTTTAAGCAGGGCCAAAAACATTCAGTACTTC.

This chain links TRBV29-1 with TRBJ1-2, with 11 bases identical to TRBD1. The V gene end was trimmed by 1 base and the J gene end by 8 bases; junction bases not matched to a gene: 6. Germline V gives CDR1 SQVTM, CDR2 ANQGSEA. This CDR3 is 14 amino acids long. The CDR3 reads CSVEAGQGARGYTF. Here the CDR3 DNA reads TGCAGCGTTGAAGCAGGACAGGGGGCCCGAGGCTACACCTTC.

The chain is built from TRBV28 and TRBJ2-7; possible D gene TRBD1, 6 bases. V gave up 10 bases and J gave up 0 bases, with 19 bases separating them. This CDR3 contains 15 residues. Per germline, CDR1 MDHEN and CDR2 SYDVKM. The CDR3 sequence: CATSPGQWSSYEQYF. CDR3 sequence (DNA): TGTGCCACCTCTCCGGGACAATGGAGCTCCTACGAGCAGTACTTC.

The rearrangement joins TRBV10-1 to TRBJ2-7; TRBD2 matches at 9 bases. The CDR3 is made up of 14 amino acids. Losses at the gene ends were 2 bases for V and 5 bases for J; bases not matched to a gene: 4. In germline, CDR1 is WNHNN, CDR2 SYGVQD (reference sequence). This chain's CDR3 is CASSERSGRHEQYF. CDR3 coding DNA: TGCGCCAGCAGTGAGCGGAGCGGGAGGCACGAGCAGTACTTC.

This chain links TRBV27 with TRBJ2-2, with 9 nucleotides matching TRBD1. V dropped 7 bases and J dropped 3; count of bases not matched to a gene: 9. This CDR3 has 16 residues. Germline CDR1 reads MNHEY; CDR2 reads SMNVEV (reference sequence). CDR3 coding DNA: TGTGCCAGCACTTCAGGACAGGGGCGTTACACCGGGGAGCTGTTTTTT. As protein: CASTSGQGRYTGELFF.

The rearrangement joins TRBV9 to TRBJ2-7; the D is unclear. Deletions cut 2 bases from V and 2 bases from J, with 14 bases between. The CDR3 loop spans 15 amino acids. Germline V gives CDR1 SGDLS, CDR2 YYNGEE. As DNA, the CDR3 is TGTGCCAGCAGCGTCGACGGAGATGAGCCCTACGAGCAGTACTTC. It is translated as CASSVDGDEPYEQYF.

About this clone itself: The same CDR3 also results from other DNA sequences found in this sample. The gene calls are TRBV19 and TRBJ2-1, with a weak D call TRBD2 (5 bases). Germline V CDR1 and CDR2: LNHDA, SQIVND (reference sequence). The CDR3 is made up of 15 amino acids. V was pared by 3 bases and J by 0 bases, with 9 bases between. This CDR3 reads CASSMTGSSYNEQFF. Written as DNA, the CDR3 is TGTGCCAGTAGTATGACGGGGAGCTCCTACAATGAGCAGTTCTTC. Drawing the rest from reference TRBV19 and TRBJ2-1, the complete variable domain is DGGITQSPKYLFRKEGQNVTLSCEQNLNHDAMYWYRQDPGQGLRLIYYSQIVNDFQKGDIAEGYSVSREKKESFPLTVTSAQKNPTAFYLCASSMTGSSYNEQFFGPGTRLTVL.

The rearrangement links TRBV2 to TRBJ2-7, with D perhaps TRBD2 (5 bases). The germline gives CDR1 SNHLY, CDR2 FYNNEI. The V end lost 6 bases, the J end lost 0 bases, and 9 bases lay between the germline ends. The CDR3 runs 13 residues. CDR3 nucleotide sequence: TGTGCCAGCAGCGGACGGGGCTCCTACGAGCAGTACTTC. The encoded protein is CASSGRGSYEQYF.

J is TRBJ1-5 and V is TRBV9; 7 bases line up with TRBD1. V lost 3 bases, J lost 2 bases, and 8 bases stayed unmatched. CDR3 length: 16 residues. Germline V gives CDR1 SGDLS, CDR2 YYNGEE. The CDR3: CASSAQGEVGNQPQHF. CDR3 sequence (DNA): TGTGCCAGCAGCGCGCAGGGGGAAGTTGGCAATCAGCCCCAGCATTTT. The full variable domain, with the rest looked up from reference TRBV9 and TRBJ1-5, is DSGVTQTPKHLITATGQRVTLRCSPRSGDLSVYWYQQSLDQGLQFLIQYYNGEERAKGNILERFSAQQFPDLHSELNLSSLELGDSALYFCASSAQGEVGNQPQHFGDGTRLSIL.

The chain carries TRBV5-1 and TRBJ1-1, with D unresolved. Germline V gene lookup returns CDR1 SGHRS and CDR2 YFSETQ. This CDR3 comprises 14 residues. The V gene lost 0 bases and the J gene lost 7 bases, with 13 bases spanning the gap. The CDR3: CASSLVVADFEAFF. The CDR3 nucleotides read TGCGCCAGCAGCTTGGTCGTGGCAGATTTTGAAGCTTTCTTT.

The V call is TRBV14, the J call TRBJ1-4; the D is unclear. Germline V gene sequence: CDR1 SGHDN, CDR2 FVKESK. Trimming cost V 4 bases and J 7 bases, with 7 bases left between them. The CDR3 runs 12 residues. CDR3 bases: TGTGCCAGCAGCCGAAGAGGTGAAAAACTGTTTTTT. Protein product: CASSRRGEKLFF.

This clone was picked up one time. The chain's CDR3 is CASSLLANQAEQFF. CDR3 DNA sequence: TGTGCCAGCAGCTTACTAGCGAATCAGGCGGAGCAGTTCTTC. The V gene is TRBV7-8, the J gene TRBJ2-1; D is possibly TRBD2 (6 bases). CDR1 and CDR2 (germline): SGHVS, FQNEAQ. This CDR3 comprises 14 residues. V lost 2 bases to trimming and J lost 10 bases, with 15 bases between them.

V usage is TRBV5-1 and J usage is TRBJ1-1; TRBD1 agrees at 9 bases. The length of the CDR3 is 15 residues. Germline V gives CDR1 SGHRS, CDR2 YFSETQ. After removal of 2 bases from V and 6 bases from J, the junction contained 8 bases not matched to a gene. The CDR3 loop is CASSFTDRGDAEAFF. CDR3 nucleotide sequence: TGCGCCAGCAGCTTCACGGACAGGGGTGATGCTGAAGCTTTCTTT.

V is TRBV10-3 and J is TRBJ2-7, with 9 bases lining up with TRBD1. CDR3 length equals 15 residues. Trimming at V came to 4 bases and at J to 3 bases, leaving 7 bases not matched to a gene. Germline loops: CDR1 ENHRY, CDR2 SYGVKD. CDR3 loop: CAISAAGTGIYEQYF. The CDR3 DNA reads as TGTGCCATCAGTGCAGCCGGGACAGGGATCTACGAGCAGTACTTC.

This clone has a single count. The chain combines TRBV14 with TRBJ2-6; the D is unclear. The CDR3 spans 14 residues. Trimming cost V 10 bases and J 1 base, with 11 bases left between them. Germline V CDR1 and CDR2: SGHDN, FVKESK. CDR3 region: CATSTLSGANVLTF. The CDR3, as DNA: TGTGCCACCTCGACTTTATCTGGGGCCAACGTCCTGACTTTC.

V usage is TRBV5-1 and J usage is TRBJ2-7; 7 bases fit TRBD1. The germline V gene encodes CDR1 SGHRS and CDR2 YFSETQ. V was pared by 7 bases and J by 3 bases, with 10 bases of the junction left unmatched. The CDR3 is made up of 14 amino acids. The CDR3 DNA follows: TGCGCCAGCCAAGACACGACAGGGCACTACGAGCAGTACTTC. This gives the protein CASQDTTGHYEQYF.

The gene calls are TRBV9 and TRBJ2-1; 9 positions match TRBD2. The J segment lost 7 bases and the V segment lost 0 bases, leaving 5 bases of the junction unmatched. The CDR3 length is 15 residues. The germline V gene has CDR1 SGDLS and CDR2 YYNGEE. The CDR3, as DNA: TGTGCCAGCAGCGTAGGCATAGCGGGAGCGAATGAGCAGTTCTTC. Protein product: CASSVGIAGANEQFF. The full variable domain, in which reference TRBV9 and TRBJ2-1 provide the parts outside the CDR3, is DSGVTQTPKHLITATGQRVTLRCSPRSGDLSVYWYQQSLDQGLQFLIQYYNGEERAKGNILERFSAQQFPDLHSELNLSSLELGDSALYFCASSVGIAGANEQFFGPGTRLTVL.

This chain uses TRBV5-1 with TRBJ1-1, with a tentative D call TRBD1 (6 bases). The length of the CDR3 is 15 residues. The ends were cut back, 4 bases at V and 4 bases at J, with 17 bases in the middle. Per the germline V gene, CDR1 is SGHRS and CDR2 is YFSETQ. The DNA of the CDR3 is TGCGCCAGCAGCCCGAGGGGGTCTGGTGGCACTGAAGCTTTCTTT. The encoded protein is CASSPRGSGGTEAFF. Supplemented by reference TRBV5-1 and TRBJ1-1, the full variable domain reads KAGVTQTPRYLIKTRGQQVTLSCSPISGHRSVSWYQQTPGQGLQFLFEYFSETQRNKGNFPGRFSGRQFSNSRSEMNVSTLELGDSALYLCASSPRGSGGTEAFFGQGTRLTVV.

V usage is TRBV2 and J usage is TRBJ1-5; D gene uncertain. The V end lost 3 bases, the J end lost 4 bases, and 4 bases lay between the germline ends. This CDR3 is built from 12 residues. Germline CDR1 reads SNHLY; CDR2 reads FYNNEI. CDR3 coding DNA: TGTGCCAGCAGTGAGGGTAATCAGCCCCAGCATTTT. As protein: CASSEGNQPQHF.

The gene calls are TRBV15 and TRBJ2-5; a possible D gene is TRBD2 (6 bases). V was clipped by 0 bases and J by 0 bases, with 8 bases between them. The CDR3 extends over 15 amino acids. From germline, CDR1 is LNHNV and CDR2 YYDKDF (reference sequence). The CDR3 protein is CATSRDPGDQETQYF. DNA for the CDR3: TGTGCCACCAGCAGAGACCCGGGAGACCAAGAGACCCAGTACTTC.